These T cell receptor beta chains were read from a single sample in a study of Ad26.COV2.S vaccination and SARS-CoV-2 variants. Assay used: immunoSEQ multiplex PCR; TCRdb lists only in-frame clones, some missing. This sample has approximately 340,000 clones, with 70% to 90% found just once. The sample consisted of peripheral blood, taken in a trial of Ad26.COV2.S vaccine versus placebo. These receptors were taken from a person between 18 and 59 years old who received the Ad26.COV2.S COVID-19 vaccine or a placebo. Both conserved end residues are part of each CDR3. The D gene is left open where the match is weak. The listing skips clone size in some rows; elsewhere it reads once, few, many or a size class.

>-|TRBD1|TRBV9|TRBJ2-3
TGTGCCAGCAGCCCAGGGACAGGGGGCGTAGATACGCAGTATTTT
CASSPGTGGVDTQYF
>-|-|TRBV15|TRBJ1-1
TGTCACACTGAGACAACTGAAGCTTTCTTT
CHTETTEAFF
>-|-|TRBV7-9|TRBJ2-3
TGTGCCAGCAGCTTCGAGGGTAGCACAGATACGCAGTATTTT
CASSFEGSTDTQYF
>-|-|TRBV19|TRBJ1-5
TGTGCCAGTAGCATGGGGGACAACAATCAGCCCCAGCATTTT
CASSMGDNNQPQHF
>-|TRBD2|TRBV5-1|TRBJ2-1
TGCGCCAGCAGCCCGGGTAGCGGGGGGGCCCACAATGAGCAGTTCTTC
CASSPGSGGAHNEQFF
>-|TRBD1|TRBV5-1|TRBJ2-7
TGCGCCAGCAGCACCCGACCGGGACAGGGAGACGAGCAGTACTTC
CASSTRPGQGDEQYF
>-|-|TRBV15|TRBJ1-5
TGTGCCACCAGAGGCGTGGGACTGCCCCAGCATTTT
CATRGVGLPQHF
>-|-|TRBV19|TRBJ2-1
TGTGCCAGTAGCCCGGGGGGCCACAATGAGCAGTTCTTC
CASSPGGHNEQFF
>-|-|TRBV7-2|TRBJ1-2
TGTGCCAGCAGCACAAATAGGGGCTATGGCTACACCTTC
CASSTNRGYGYTF
>-|-|TRBV7-9|TRBJ1-2
TGTGCCAGCAGCTTAGTCGGAACAGACGGGGGGCAAGGCTACACCTTC
CASSLVGTDGGQGYTF
>-|TRBD2|TRBV7-2|TRBJ2-7
TGTGCCAGCAGCTTAGCAGGTCTAGCGGGAGGCGAGCAGTACTTC
CASSLAGLAGGEQYF
>-|-|TRBV6-5|TRBJ2-2
TGTGCCAGCAGCCGTCCCGGGGAGAACACCGGGGAGCTGTTTTTT
CASSRPGENTGELFF
>-|TRBD1|TRBV27|TRBJ1-2
TGTGCCAGCAGTTTGGGACAGGGAAGGGGCTACACCTTC
CASSLGQGRGYTF
>once|TRBD1|TRBV3-1/TRBV3-2|TRBJ2-5
TGTGCCAGCAGCCAAGGGTGGACAGGACAAGAGACCCAGTACTTC
CASSQGWTGQETQYF
>-|-|TRBV9|TRBJ1-1
TGTGCCAGCAGCGTACGCAGGGACCTTAACACTGAAGCTTTCTTT
CASSVRRDLNTEAFF
>once|-|TRBV6-4|TRBJ2-5
TGTGCCAGCAGTGACTCTTTCTTGGGTGGTGAGACCCAGTACTTC
CASSDSFLGGETQYF
>-|TRBD1|TRBV19|TRBJ1-1
TGTGCCAGTAGTAAACTCGGGACAGGAGCTTTCTTT
CASSKLGTGAFF
>-|TRBD2|TRBV9|TRBJ2-3
TGTGCCAGCAGCGTAGACCCACCAGGGGGCTCGTTCTTAGCGGGAGGAGGCACAGATACGCAGTATTTT
CASSVDPPGGSFLAGGGTDTQYF
>-|-|TRBV6-5|TRBJ2-7
TGTGCCACCCACCCCGGTCGACGTACGACCTACGAGCAGTACTTC
CATHPGRRTTYEQYF
>-|-|TRBV6-2/TRBV6-3|TRBJ2-7
TGTGCCAGCAGTTTCATCTCCTACGAGCAGTACTTC
CASSFISYEQYF
>-|-|TRBV19|TRBJ2-6
TGTGCCAGTAGTACAGGGATATCTGGGGCCAACGTCCTGACTTTC
CASSTGISGANVLTF
>-|-|TRBV19|TRBJ1-5
TGTGCCAGTACCTCCCCCAGGGACGGACGAGAGGCCCAGCATTTT
CASTSPRDGREAQHF
>-|TRBD2|TRBV11-2|TRBJ2-5
TGTGCCAGCAGCTTCCGGACTAGCGGGAGCGAGACCCAGTACTTC
CASSFRTSGSETQYF
>-|-|TRBV5-1|TRBJ2-5
TGCGCCAGCAGCTTGACCCCGGAGACCCAGTACTTC
CASSLTPETQYF
>-|TRBD2|TRBV5-3|TRBJ2-3
TGTGCCAGAAGCCCGAGACTAGCGGGAGGGCCCAGCACAGATACGCAGTATTTT
CARSPRLAGGPSTDTQYF
>-|-|TRBV6-1|TRBJ2-1
TGTGCCAGCAGTGAGTCGGGCCCCCTAAATGAGCAGTTCTTC
CASSESGPLNEQFF
>-|-|TRBV9|TRBJ2-2
TGTGCCAGCAGCGTGACCGGGGAGCTGTTTTTT
CASSVTGELFF
>-|-|TRBV6-5|TRBJ2-7
TGTGCCAGCAGTCCGACAGCATCCTACGAGCAGTACTTC
CASSPTASYEQYF
>-|-|TRBV5-1|TRBJ2-1
TGCGCCAGCAGCTTTATTGCCACGGACCGAAAGCAGTTCTTC
CASSFIATDRKQFF
>few|-|TRBV15|TRBJ2-5
TGTGCCACCAGCAGAGAGTGGGAAGAGACCCAGTACTTC
CATSREWEETQYF
>-|-|TRBV5-1|TRBJ2-5
TGCGCCAGCAGCTTGGGAGGGGAGCAAGAGACCCAGTACTTC
CASSLGGEQETQYF
>-|-|TRBV6-4|TRBJ2-1
TGTGCCAGCAGTGCCAGCGTCCGAAATGAGCAGTTCTTC
CASSASVRNEQFF
>-|-|TRBV28|TRBJ2-4
TGTGCCAGCAGTTTTCGGCTCGCGTCCAGAGCAAACATTCAGTACTTC
CASSFRLASRANIQYF
>-|TRBD2|TRBV3-1/TRBV3-2|TRBJ2-1
TGTGCCAGCAGCCGCCAACGTAGCGGGAGGTCGAATGAGCAGTTCTTC
CASSRQRSGRSNEQFF
>few|-|TRBV10-1|TRBJ1-1
TGCGCCAGCAGTGGGCCAGGGCGTGAAGCTTTCTTT
CASSGPGREAFF
>once|TRBD2|TRBV7-2|TRBJ2-7
TGTGCCAGCAGCGCCCCTCGGGGGGCTAGCGGGAGCTACGAGCAGTACTTC
CASSAPRGASGSYEQYF
>-|-|TRBV18|TRBJ2-3
TGTGCCAGCTCACCATACGTAAACACAGATACGCAGTATTTT
CASSPYVNTDTQYF
>-|TRBD1|TRBV4-1|TRBJ2-1
TGCGCCAGCAGCAGAGGGGGCGCGAGCGGCGATGAGCAGTTCTTC
CASSRGGASGDEQFF
>once|-|TRBV5-1|TRBJ2-5
TGCGCCAGCAGTTCGGGGGTGCAAGAGACCCAGTACTTC
CASSSGVQETQYF
>-|-|TRBV30|TRBJ2-2
TGTGCCTGGAGTGTAGGGCGGAGCGCGAACACCGGGGAGCTGTTTTTT
CAWSVGRSANTGELFF
>-|-|TRBV11-2|TRBJ2-3
TGTGCCAGCAGCTACCGACGCCCCTCAGATACGCAGTATTTT
CASSYRRPSDTQYF
>-|TRBD1|TRBV28|TRBJ2-7
TGTGCCAGCACCTCCGGGACAGGGGGTTACGAGCAGTACTTC
CASTSGTGGYEQYF
>-|-|TRBV21-1|TRBJ1-3
TGTGCCAGCAGCAAATCAACAGGCCTCAATGGAAACACCATATATTTT
CASSKSTGLNGNTIYF
>-|-|TRBV4-3|TRBJ1-6
TGCGCCAGCAGCCAGAGACCAGGGCCCGGAACTTCACCCCTCCACTTT
CASSQRPGPGTSPLHF
>-|-|TRBV6-6|TRBJ2-7
TGTGCCAGCAGACCCGACTACGAATGGACCTACGAGCAGTACTTC
CASRPDYEWTYEQYF
>-|TRBD1|TRBV10-3|TRBJ1-1
TGTGCCATCAGCGCCGGGACAGGGATAAACACTGAAGCTTTCTTT
CAISAGTGINTEAFF
>-|TRBD1|TRBV5-1|TRBJ1-2
TGCGCCAGCAGCTCCGGACAGGTCGGCTATGGCTACACCTTC
CASSSGQVGYGYTF
>once|-|TRBV28|TRBJ2-2
TGTGCCAGCAGTATGCCTCAGACGGGAAACACCGGGGAGCTGTTTTTT
CASSMPQTGNTGELFF